These T cell receptor beta chains were read from a single sample in a study of identical twins. TCRdb used MiXCR to reprocess the 5' RACE reads, holding one entry per CDR3 protein. The table includes a few hundred thousand distinct CDR3 sequences, about 10% detected once. Sequences were obtained from naive T cells sorted from blood. The receptors shown here come from a woman in her 50s in good health. The CDR3 runs from the conserved cysteine through the conserved F or W. D genes are given only for firm matches.

d_gene	v_gene	j_gene	CDR3aa
-	TRBV29-1	TRBJ2-1	CSSINPSSYNEQFF
TRBD1	TRBV6-5	TRBJ2-1	CASRAGTGYEFF
-	TRBV30	TRBJ1-1	CALSGAFF
-	TRBV10-2	TRBJ1-1	CASSGQGGATEAFF
-	TRBV29-1	TRBJ2-7	CSARRWGGEQYF
-	TRBV27	TRBJ1-5	CASSLLQSGSMVNQPQHF
-	TRBV11-2	TRBJ1-4	CASSLVLGFQDEKLFF
-	TRBV11-2	TRBJ2-1	CASSLVRGWEQFF
-	TRBV5-1	TRBJ2-7	CASRSQDYEQYF
TRBD2	TRBV5-5	TRBJ2-1	CASSQTSGGTSSYNEQFF
TRBD1	TRBV24-1	TRBJ2-2	CATSDPSPRQGAFTGELFF
-	TRBV10-1	TRBJ2-7	CASSESQVLGEQYF
-	TRBV6-5	TRBJ1-1	CASSSLGVSGDTEAFF
TRBD2	TRBV20-1	TRBJ2-1	CSASPLADYNEQFF
-	TRBV12-3/TRBV12-4	TRBJ2-2	CASSFFQSLNTGELFF
TRBD2	TRBV12-3/TRBV12-4	TRBJ2-1	CASTRGVEQFF
-	TRBV30	TRBJ1-1	CAWSPGHGDTEAFF
TRBD2	TRBV2	TRBJ2-5	CASSVGLAVQETQYF
-	TRBV9	TRBJ2-7	CASSPSPSREQYF
-	TRBV29-1	TRBJ2-3	CSVGDLRSQYF
-	TRBV12-3/TRBV12-4	TRBJ1-4	CASSLHRAGGKLFF
-	TRBV27	TRBJ2-3	CASRESGTDTQYF
TRBD2	TRBV20-1	TRBJ2-3	CSARILLANTDTQYF
-	TRBV6-5	TRBJ1-6	CASSYSSGWSPLHF
TRBD2	TRBV7-9	TRBJ2-2	CASSWGLAGAANTGELFF
-	TRBV3-1	TRBJ2-3	CASSPTRGDTDTQYF
-	TRBV7-8	TRBJ2-2	CASSKRVHFGELFF